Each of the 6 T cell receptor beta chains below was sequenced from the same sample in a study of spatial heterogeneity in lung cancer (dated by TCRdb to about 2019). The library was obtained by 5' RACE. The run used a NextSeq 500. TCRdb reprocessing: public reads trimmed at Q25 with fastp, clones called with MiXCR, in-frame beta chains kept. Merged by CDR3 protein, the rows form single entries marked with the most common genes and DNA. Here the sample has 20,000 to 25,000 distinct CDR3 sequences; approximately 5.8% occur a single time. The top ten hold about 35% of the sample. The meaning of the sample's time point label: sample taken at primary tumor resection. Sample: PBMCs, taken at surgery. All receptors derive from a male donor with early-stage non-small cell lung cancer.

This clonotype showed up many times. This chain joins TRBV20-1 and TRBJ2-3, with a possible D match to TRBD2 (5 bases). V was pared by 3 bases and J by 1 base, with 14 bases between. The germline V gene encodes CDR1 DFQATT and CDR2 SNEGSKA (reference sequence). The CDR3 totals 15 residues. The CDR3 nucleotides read TGCAGTGCTAGGAGTGCTAGCTCGGGCACAGATACGCAGTATTTT. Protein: CSARSASSGTDTQYF.

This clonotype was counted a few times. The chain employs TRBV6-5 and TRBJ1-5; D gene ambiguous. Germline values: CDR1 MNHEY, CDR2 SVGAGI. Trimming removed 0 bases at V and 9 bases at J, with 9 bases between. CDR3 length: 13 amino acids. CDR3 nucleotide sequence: TGTGCCAGCAGTTACTCGGATGGAGGGCCCCAGCATTTT. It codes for CASSYSDGGPQHF.

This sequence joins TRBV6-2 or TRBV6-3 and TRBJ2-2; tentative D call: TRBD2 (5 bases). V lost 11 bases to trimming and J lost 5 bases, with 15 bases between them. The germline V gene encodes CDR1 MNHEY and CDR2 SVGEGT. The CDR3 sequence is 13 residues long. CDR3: CAARKEATGELFF. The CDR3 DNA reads TGTGCCGCCCGGAAGGAGGCGACCGGGGAGCTGTTTTTT.

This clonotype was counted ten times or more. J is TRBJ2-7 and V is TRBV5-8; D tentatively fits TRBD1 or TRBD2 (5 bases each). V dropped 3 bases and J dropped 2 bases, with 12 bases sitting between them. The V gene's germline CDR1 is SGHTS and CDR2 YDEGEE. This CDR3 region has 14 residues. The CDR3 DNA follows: TGTGCCAGCAGCTGGGGACCGGGACCCTACGAGCAGTACTTC. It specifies CASSWGPGPYEQYF.

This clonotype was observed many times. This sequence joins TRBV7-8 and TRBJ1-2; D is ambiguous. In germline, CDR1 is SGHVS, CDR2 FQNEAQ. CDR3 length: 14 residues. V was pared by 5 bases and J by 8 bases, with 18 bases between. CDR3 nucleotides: TGTGCCAGCAGCCGCAACGCGGAGGGAGGAGGCTACACCTTC. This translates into CASSRNAEGGGYTF. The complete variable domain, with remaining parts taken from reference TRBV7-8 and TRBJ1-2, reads GAGVSQSPRYKVAKRGQDVALRCDPISGHVSLFWYQQALGQGPEFLTYFQNEAQLDKSGLPSDRFFAERPEGSVSTLKIQRTQQEDSAVYLCASSRNAEGGGYTFGSGTRLTVV.

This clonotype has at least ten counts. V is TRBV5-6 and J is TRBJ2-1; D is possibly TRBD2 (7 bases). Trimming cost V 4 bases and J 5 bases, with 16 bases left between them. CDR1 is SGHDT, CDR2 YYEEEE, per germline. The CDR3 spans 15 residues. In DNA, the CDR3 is TGTGCCAGCAGCAAGCCCCAGCGGGACAACAATGAGCAGTTCTTC. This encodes CASSKPQRDNNEQFF.